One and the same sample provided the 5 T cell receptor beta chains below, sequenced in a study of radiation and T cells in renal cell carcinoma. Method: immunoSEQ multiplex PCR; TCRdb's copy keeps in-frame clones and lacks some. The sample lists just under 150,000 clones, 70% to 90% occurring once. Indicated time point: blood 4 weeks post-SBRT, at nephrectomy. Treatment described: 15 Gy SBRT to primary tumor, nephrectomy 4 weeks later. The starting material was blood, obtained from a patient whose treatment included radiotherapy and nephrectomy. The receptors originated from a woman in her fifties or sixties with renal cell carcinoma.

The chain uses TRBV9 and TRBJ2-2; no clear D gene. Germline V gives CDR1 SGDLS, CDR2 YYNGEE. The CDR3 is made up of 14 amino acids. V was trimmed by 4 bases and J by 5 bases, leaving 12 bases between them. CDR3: CASSQWDRTGELFF. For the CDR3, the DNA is TGTGCCAGCAGCCAGTGGGATCGAACCGGGGAGCTGTTTTTT.

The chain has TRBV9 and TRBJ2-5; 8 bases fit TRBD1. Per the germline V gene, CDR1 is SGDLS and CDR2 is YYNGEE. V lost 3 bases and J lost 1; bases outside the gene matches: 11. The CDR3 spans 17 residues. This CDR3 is CASSGSWTGTVQETQYF. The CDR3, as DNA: TGTGCCAGCAGCGGCTCATGGACAGGGACCGTCCAAGAGACCCAGTACTTC.

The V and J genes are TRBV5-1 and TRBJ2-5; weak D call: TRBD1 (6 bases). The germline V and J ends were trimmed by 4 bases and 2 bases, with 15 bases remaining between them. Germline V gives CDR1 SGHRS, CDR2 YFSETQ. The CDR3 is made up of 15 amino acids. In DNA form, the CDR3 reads TGCGCCAGCAGCGACTCGAGGGACACACAAGAGACCCAGTACTTC. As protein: CASSDSRDTQETQYF.

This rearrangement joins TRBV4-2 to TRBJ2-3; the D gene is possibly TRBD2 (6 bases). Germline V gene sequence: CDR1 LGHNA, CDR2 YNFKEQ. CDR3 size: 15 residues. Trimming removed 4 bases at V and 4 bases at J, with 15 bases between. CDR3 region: CASSLRDGGADTQYF. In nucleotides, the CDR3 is TGTGCCAGCAGCCTCCGGGACGGGGGAGCAGATACGCAGTATTTT.

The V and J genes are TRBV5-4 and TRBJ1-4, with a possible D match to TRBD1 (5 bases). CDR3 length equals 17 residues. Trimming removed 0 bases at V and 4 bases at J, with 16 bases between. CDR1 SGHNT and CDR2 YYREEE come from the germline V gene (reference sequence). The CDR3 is CASSLGAGRLGNEKLFF. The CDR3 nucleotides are TGTGCCAGCAGCTTGGGGGCAGGGAGACTGGGTAATGAAAAACTGTTTTTT.